The source of this T cell receptor beta chain is a study of breast tumors, draining lymph nodes, adjacent tissues. TCRdb reanalysed the multiplex PCR reads using MiXCR and keeps one entry per CDR3 protein. The sample yields around 13,000 distinct CDR3 sequences, roughly 70% seen once. Trimming pared 10 bases from V and 5 bases from J, leaving 5 bases between. The CDR3 contains 9 residues. In this sample, this clonotype turned up once. Antigen: not known. Study outcomes and limitations: Tumor TCR diversity was below lymph nodes but above nontumor tissue.

The chain joins TRBV12-3 or TRBV12-4 to TRBJ2-5; D is ambiguous. Source material: tumor-adjacent breast tissue. The source of this sequence is a female donor with breast cancer. Some clones in this sample may be carry-over from other donors' samples. The CDR3 is CATLETQYF. CDR3 bases: TGTGCCACCTTGGAGACCCAGTACTTC.